Listed here are 5 T cell receptor beta chains from one sample, sequenced in a study of immune evolution from preneoplasia to lung adenocarcinoma (dated by TCRdb to the early 2020s). Preparation of the library involved the immunoSEQ multiplex PCR assay. TCRdb retrieved this table from immuneACCESS and kept in-frame rearrangements only. Not all clones are present; in checked studies, unresolved V genes account for under half, and no reason is known for the remainder. The sample profile shows under 3,500 clones; over 70% of them were found once. The top ten clonotypes cover 3.4% of the sample. Sequenced: FFPE adjacent normal lung tissue. The source is a donor older than 65 with lung adenocarcinoma.

This rearrangement joins TRBV10-3 to TRBJ1-5, with no clear D. This CDR3 has 14 residues. Germline CDR1 and CDR2: ENHRY and SYGVKD. V was cut by 3 bases and J by 4 bases, with 10 bases left in between. The CDR3 region has the DNA TGTGCCATCAGTGAACGGGGTGAAAATCAGCCCCAGCATTTT. It is translated as CAISERGENQPQHF.

The J gene is TRBJ2-7, the V gene TRBV7-9; maybe TRBD1 (6 bases). Germline CDR1 is SEHNR and CDR2 is FQNEAQ (reference sequence). V shed 2 bases and J shed 2 bases, with 25 bases lying between them. The CDR3 has 19 residues. The CDR3 protein is CASSLRSAGVRGMAYEQYF. The CDR3 DNA reads TGTGCCAGCAGCTTAAGGTCGGCAGGGGTTCGCGGAATGGCCTACGAGCAGTACTTC.

This rearrangement joins TRBV6-1 to TRBJ1-2; 7 nucleotides align to TRBD1. CDR3 length: 15 amino acids. Germline V gives CDR1 MNHNS, CDR2 SASEGT. Trimming at V came to 2 bases and at J to 4 bases, leaving 7 bases not matched to a gene. CDR3 DNA: TGTGCCAGCAGTGAAATGGTCGAGGGGGCCTATGGCTACACCTTC. Translation gives CASSEMVEGAYGYTF.

V gene TRBV11-3 combines with J gene TRBJ2-5, with D possibly being TRBD1 or TRBD2 (5 bases each). The CDR3 has 14 amino acids. CDR1 is SGHNT and CDR2 is YENEEA in the germline V gene. Trimming pared 6 bases from V and 4 bases from J, leaving 15 bases between. CDR3 protein: CASSKGRDGETQYF. In DNA form, the CDR3 reads TGTGCCAGCAGTAAGGGCAGGGACGGAGAGACCCAGTACTTC.

V gene TRBV5-4 combines with J gene TRBJ2-1, with 9 positions matching TRBD2. The CDR3 covers 18 residues. The germline CDR1 and CDR2 sequences are SGHNT and YYREEE (reference sequence). V dropped 4 bases and J dropped 0; count of bases not matched to a gene: 11. CDR3 protein: CASSPTSLAGISYNEQFF. The CDR3 coding sequence is TGTGCCAGCAGCCCCACCTCGCTAGCGGGGATCTCCTACAATGAGCAGTTCTTC.